A single sample gave rise to the 27 T cell receptor beta chains below, sequenced in a study of OX40 agonist ivuxolimab in advanced cancers. Library preparation was by the immunoSEQ multiplex PCR assay. In its TCRdb copy, this immuneACCESS table keeps in-frame sequences only and misses some clones. Where compared with another copy, unresolved V genes explain less than half of these, and the others have no known cause. This sample comprises approximately 50,000 clones, around 83% of them detected only once. The leading ten clones occupy about 0.69% of the sample. The source material was CD4+ or CD8+ T cells sorted from blood, sampled in a trial of the OX40 agonist ivuxolimab. The receptor set was obtained from an adult with an advanced solid tumor such as melanoma, head and neck, liver or kidney cancer.

This clone was detected a few times. The chain employs TRBV7-9 and TRBJ2-3; 12 bases map to TRBD2. V trimming: 3 bases; J trimming: 7 bases; junction bases outside the gene matches: 5. Germline V gene lookup returns CDR1 SEHNR and CDR2 FQNEAQ (reference sequence). The CDR3 is 15 amino acids. This chain's CDR3 is CASSFSSGGANTQYF. For the CDR3, the DNA is TGTGCCAGCAGCTTTTCTAGCGGGGGGGCTAATACGCAGTATTTT.

The genes are TRBV11-3 and TRBJ2-3, with D hard to call. Germline lookup yields CDR1 SGHNT and CDR2 YENEEA. The CDR3 length is 15 residues. Trimming removed 3 bases from V and 4 bases from J, with 14 bases in between. CDR3 bases: TGTGCCAGCAGCTTGGGGTTCCGAGTGGCAGATACGCAGTATTTT. Amino acids: CASSLGFRVADTQYF.

The genes are TRBV9 and TRBJ2-7; 9 bases are a match to TRBD1. The CDR3 runs to 13 residues. J lost 5 bases, V lost 5 bases, and 5 bases had no gene match. The germline V gene encodes CDR1 SGDLS and CDR2 YYNGEE. The chain's CDR3 is CASSLDRGNEQYF. The DNA of the CDR3 is TGTGCCAGCAGTCTGGACAGGGGTAACGAGCAGTACTTC.

This rearrangement joins TRBV30 to TRBJ1-2, with 7 bases matching TRBD1. The CDR3 contains 15 residues. Germline V CDR1 and CDR2: GTSNPN, SVGIG (reference sequence). Trimming took 5 bases from V and 5 from J; bases not matched to a gene: 14. The CDR3, as DNA: TGTGCCTGGGTGCTCCAGGGGGGGCCACGGTATGGCTACACCTTC. As protein: CAWVLQGGPRYGYTF.

This clone was seen only a few times. This sample includes further DNA sequences coding for the same CDR3. The chain combines TRBV6-5 with TRBJ2-5; possibly TRBD2 for D (6 bases). CDR3 length equals 11 residues. V lost 7 bases, J lost 5 bases, and 8 bases lay in between. The V gene's germline CDR1 is MNHEY and CDR2 SVGAGI. The CDR3 DNA reads TGTGCCAGCATACGGGGGGAGACCCAGTACTTC. This gives the protein CASIRGETQYF.

The chain is built from TRBV20-1 and TRBJ2-7, with D unclear. V was clipped by 3 bases and J by 4 bases, with 4 bases between them. The germline V gene encodes CDR1 DFQATT and CDR2 SNEGSKA (reference sequence). The CDR3 covers 10 residues. CDR3 in DNA: TGCAGTGCTAGTAAATACGAGCAGTACTTC. Amino acid sequence: CSASKYEQYF.

J is TRBJ1-1 and V is TRBV30; no reliable D call. Germline CDR1 reads GTSNPN; CDR2 reads SVGIG (reference sequence). This CDR3 contains 14 residues. Trimming shortened V by 4 bases and J by 1 base, and 13 bases separated the two germline ends. CDR3 nucleotides: TGTGCCTGGATAAACAGACCCCCGAACACTGAAGCTTTCTTT. Translation gives CAWINRPPNTEAFF.

This chain links TRBV7-8 with TRBJ2-2; D uncertain. This CDR3 is 12 amino acids long. Trimming removed 4 bases at V and 8 bases at J, with 8 bases between. The germline V gene has CDR1 SGHVS and CDR2 FQNEAQ. The CDR3 sequence is CASSSSWGELFF. The DNA for the CDR3 is TGTGCCAGCAGCTCCTCGTGGGGGGAGCTGTTTTTT.

The chain recombines TRBV5-1 with TRBJ1-1; 7 bases map to TRBD1. V shed 3 bases and J 5 bases; nucleotides not matched to a gene: 4. Per germline, CDR1 SGHRS and CDR2 YFSETQ. The CDR3 contains 13 residues. The CDR3 bases are TGCGCCAGCAGCTCACAGGGGATTACTGAAGCTTTCTTT. This translates into CASSSQGITEAFF.

The chain carries TRBV4-3 and TRBJ2-7; 8 nucleotides line up with TRBD2. CDR1 is LGHNA and CDR2 is YSLEER in the germline V gene. With V trimmed by 4 bases and J by 0 bases, 20 bases remained unmatched. CDR3 size: 20 residues. The CDR3 bases are TGCGCCAGCAGCCTCCAAACCCAGGGTCCCGGGACTAGTTTCTCCTACGAGCAGTACTTC. Translation gives CASSLQTQGPGTSFSYEQYF.

This chain links TRBV27 with TRBJ1-2, with 7 bases matching TRBD1. CDR1 MNHEY and CDR2 SMNVEV come from the germline V gene (reference sequence). The junction had 7 bases not matched to a gene; V was cut back by 6 bases and J by 3 bases. This CDR3 comprises 14 residues. In nucleotides, the CDR3 is TGTGCCAGCAGGAAATCGGACAGGTACTATGGCTACACCTTC. Its protein product is CASRKSDRYYGYTF.

This chain connects TRBV21-1 to TRBJ2-6. TRBV21-1 is designated a pseudogene. CDR3 length: 13 amino acids. The CDR3 loop is CASRFSGANVLTF. The CDR3 DNA follows: TGTGCCAGCAGGTTCTCTGGGGCCAACGTCCTGACTTTC.

This chain uses TRBV9 with TRBJ2-3; D is ambiguous. Between the trimmed V and J ends, which lost 0 bases and 4 bases, there was a span of 12 bases. Germline loops: CDR1 SGDLS, CDR2 YYNGEE. The CDR3 consists of 15 residues. The CDR3 nucleotides read TGTGCCAGCAGCGTAGGTTCCGGTTTAGCAGATACGCAGTATTTT. Amino acid sequence: CASSVGSGLADTQYF. The full variable domain, completed using reference TRBV9 and TRBJ2-3, is DSGVTQTPKHLITATGQRVTLRCSPRSGDLSVYWYQQSLDQGLQFLIQYYNGEERAKGNILERFSAQQFPDLHSELNLSSLELGDSALYFCASSVGSGLADTQYFGPGTRLTVL.

The CDR3 DNA is TGTGCCAGCAGTTTGACTAGCGACAACACAGATACGCAGTATTTT. Translating it yields CASSLTSDNTDTQYF. This rearrangement joins TRBV28 to TRBJ2-3; 8 bases are a match to TRBD2. The CDR3 loop spans 15 amino acids. The trim removed 3 bases at V and 2 bases at J, leaving 4 bases unmatched. Per germline, CDR1 MDHEN and CDR2 SYDVKM.

V and J are TRBV5-6 and TRBJ2-7; 7 nucleotides align to TRBD1. V gave up 4 bases and J gave up 0 bases; unmatched junction bases: 1. Germline V gene data show CDR1 as SGHDT and CDR2 as YYEEEE. This CDR3 spans 13 amino acids. The CDR3 spells CASSGTVSYEQYF. The CDR3 DNA reads TGTGCCAGCAGCGGGACAGTCTCCTACGAGCAGTACTTC.

This clone was found once. The gene calls are TRBV27 and TRBJ2-1; TRBD2 agrees at 7 bases. CDR3 length: 16 amino acids. V was clipped by 5 bases and J by 6 bases; unmatched bases: 13. CDR1 MNHEY and CDR2 SMNVEV come from the germline V gene (reference sequence). Here the CDR3 DNA reads TGTGCCAGCAGTCCCTCCCGGGGCGGGAGTTTCAATGAGCAGTTCTTC. Protein sequence: CASSPSRGGSFNEQFF.

This clone was counted between two and nine times. This rearrangement joins TRBV5-6 to TRBJ2-7, with 9 bases matching TRBD1. Germline loops: CDR1 SGHDT, CDR2 YYEEEE. The CDR3 is made up of 15 amino acids. After removal of 4 bases from V and 1 base from J, the junction contained 6 bases not matched to a gene. In DNA, the CDR3 is TGTGCCAGCAGCCAGATACAGGGGGCTTCCTACGAGCAGTACTTC. Translation gives CASSQIQGASYEQYF.

V and J are TRBV11-2 and TRBJ2-5; the D is unclear. CDR1 is SGHAT, CDR2 FQNNGV, per germline. Trimming took off 0 bases at V and 4 bases at J, with 12 bases between the two ends. The CDR3 totals 15 residues. The CDR3 DNA reads TGTGCCAGCAGCTTAGATCTGGTAGCTTTAGAGACCCAGTACTTC. Its translation is CASSLDLVALETQYF. Complete variable domain (other parts from reference TRBV11-2 and TRBJ2-5): EAGVAQSPRYKIIEKRQSVAFWCNPISGHATLYWYQQILGQGPKLLIQFQNNGVVDDSQLPKDRFSAERLKGVDSTLKIQPAKLEDSAVYLCASSLDLVALETQYFGPGTRLLVL.

V gene TRBV9 combines with J gene TRBJ2-1; D is perhaps TRBD2 (6 bases). The CDR3 contains 15 residues. Between the trimmed V and J ends, which lost 0 bases and 9 bases, there was a span of 16 bases. Germline V gives CDR1 SGDLS, CDR2 YYNGEE. This CDR3 reads CASSVGGIGGTEQFF. The CDR3 nucleotides are TGTGCCAGCAGCGTAGGCGGAATCGGGGGTACTGAGCAGTTCTTC.

This clone was detected once. This chain joins TRBV30 and TRBJ1-5; D is perhaps TRBD1 (5 bases). Germline V gene sequence: CDR1 GTSNPN, CDR2 SVGIG (reference sequence). This CDR3 is 14 amino acids long. With 5 bases removed from V and 4 bases from J, the gap between germline ends came to 15 bases. The CDR3 is CAWADQGRNQPQHF. The CDR3 nucleotides read TGTGCCTGGGCGGACCAGGGTCGGAATCAGCCCCAGCATTTT.

The chain joins TRBV27 to TRBJ1-1; TRBD1 aligns across 7 bases. Per the germline V gene, CDR1 is MNHEY and CDR2 is SMNVEV (reference sequence). After removal of 5 bases from V and 4 bases from J, the junction contained 4 bases not matched to a gene. The CDR3 runs to 13 residues. The DNA for the CDR3 is TGTGCCAGCAGTAGACAGGGTGGCACTGAAGCTTTCTTT. Translating gives CASSRQGGTEAFF.

This CDR3 is CALHRGPNEQYF. The DNA for the CDR3 is TGTGCCTTACACAGGGGGCCCAACGAGCAGTACTTC. The genes are TRBV30 and TRBJ2-7; TRBD1 matches at 9 bases. This CDR3 is 12 amino acids long. CDR1 is GTSNPN, CDR2 SVGIG, per germline (reference sequence). The ends lost 7 bases at V and 5 bases at J; junction bases unmatched: 6.

This sequence joins TRBV9 and TRBJ2-1; the match to TRBD2 covers 11 bases. Losses at the gene ends were 0 bases for V and 6 bases for J; bases not matched to a gene: 5. Germline CDR1 SGDLS, CDR2 YYNGEE. This CDR3 contains 16 residues. The CDR3 here is CASSVAIAGGPNEQFF. The DNA for the CDR3 is TGTGCCAGCAGCGTAGCGATAGCGGGGGGGCCCAATGAGCAGTTCTTC.

The rearrangement links TRBV28 to TRBJ1-4; no reliable D call. This CDR3 comprises 15 residues. Trimming cost V 6 bases and J 0 bases, with 11 bases left between them. CDR1 MDHEN and CDR2 SYDVKM come from the germline V gene. CDR3: CASSPDGATNEKLFF. For the CDR3, the DNA is TGTGCCAGCAGCCCGGACGGAGCAACTAATGAAAAACTGTTTTTT.

This rearrangement joins TRBV11-3 to TRBJ2-1; D is perhaps TRBD2 (6 bases). Germline CDR1 SGHNT, CDR2 YENEEA. The CDR3 totals 15 residues. Trimming shortened V by 2 bases and J by 5 bases, and 13 bases separated the two germline ends. This CDR3 reads CASSLMGLPNNEQFF. The CDR3, as DNA: TGTGCCAGCAGCTTAATGGGACTCCCTAACAATGAGCAGTTCTTC.

This clone was seen just once. This chain connects TRBV25-1 to TRBJ1-1; 7 positions match TRBD1. V lost 3 bases to trimming and J lost 0 bases; unmatched junction nucleotides: 10. The length of the CDR3 is 17 residues. In germline, CDR1 is MGHDK, CDR2 SYGVNS. The chain's CDR3 is CASSEIRDSLMNTEAFF. CDR3 nucleotide sequence: TGTGCCAGCAGTGAGATCCGGGACAGCCTCATGAACACTGAAGCTTTCTTT.

The CDR3 nucleotides read TGTGCCAGCAGGGGACTAGCGGGAGTTTCCGGCTCGACAGATACGCAGTATTTT. Translated, it gives CASRGLAGVSGSTDTQYF. The rearrangement joins TRBV27 to TRBJ2-3; 14 nucleotides align to TRBD2. Trimming took 6 bases from V and 3 from J; bases not matched to a gene: 11. This CDR3 spans 18 amino acids. Germline assignment: CDR1 MNHEY and CDR2 SMNVEV (reference sequence).